This section outlines one TCR beta chain sequence together with its context. Its matching antigen is unknown. This record comes from a study of shared clonotypes between healthy human individuals. Study in general: A couple of female and three male donors aged 18 to 49 were enrolled.

Study-level points and caveats: Across subsets, estimated richness was generally greater for naive than for memory populations. The study found lower generation probabilities in non-shared clonotypes than in those shared by all four donors.

Trimming took 3 bases from V and 4 from J; bases not matched to a gene: 9. Germline values: CDR1 SGHNT, CDR2 YYREEE (reference sequence). There are 15 residues in the CDR3. The authors loaded about 0.2 ug DNA, approximately 30,000 T cell genomes, into sorted-subset replicate PCRs. Using immunoSEQ multiplex PCR, the repertoire was profiled, and TCRdb retains in-frame clones only, with some absent. Among roughly 100,000 clones, around 71% were seen once, and the ten largest hold approximately 23%. The receptor comes from a woman under 40 in good health. The chain carries TRBV5-4 and TRBJ1-1; 7 bases agree with TRBD1. The source material was memory CD8+ T cells sorted from blood. The subset is: CD45RO+ cells pooled with CCR7-negative TemRA cells. CDR3 sequence (DNA): TGTGCCAGCAGCTACTTTTCAACAGGGGCCACTGAAGCTTTCTTT. Translating it yields CASSYFSTGATEAFF.